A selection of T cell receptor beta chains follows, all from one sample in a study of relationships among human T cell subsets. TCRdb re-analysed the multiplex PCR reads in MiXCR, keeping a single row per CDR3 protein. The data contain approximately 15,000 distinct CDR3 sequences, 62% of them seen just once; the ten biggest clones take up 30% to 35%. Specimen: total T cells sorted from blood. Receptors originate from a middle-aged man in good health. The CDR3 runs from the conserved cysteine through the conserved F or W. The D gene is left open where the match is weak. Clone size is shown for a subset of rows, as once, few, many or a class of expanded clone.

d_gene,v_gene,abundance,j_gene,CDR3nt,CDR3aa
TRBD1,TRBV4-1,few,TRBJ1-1,TGCGCCAGCAGCCAAGGGCAGGGGGCGGTTGAAGCTTTCTTT,CASSQGQGAVEAFF
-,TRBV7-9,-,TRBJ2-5,TGTGCCAGCAGCCCGGGGAGAGACCAGTGGGAGACCCAGTACTTC,CASSPGRDQWETQYF
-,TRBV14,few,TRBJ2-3,TGTGCCAGCAGCCAAGGAATTGAGAGTACGCAGTATTTT,CASSQGIESTQYF
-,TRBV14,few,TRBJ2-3,TGTGCCAGCAGCCAAGACAGGGTAGGACCAGATACGCAGTATTTT,CASSQDRVGPDTQYF
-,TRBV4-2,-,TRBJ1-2,TGTGCCAGCAGCCAAGACCGGGAAGGCTACACCTTC,CASSQDREGYTF
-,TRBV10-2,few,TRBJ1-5,TGTGCCATCAGTGAGTTGGGACATAGCAATCAGCCCCAGCATTTT,CAISELGHSNQPQHF
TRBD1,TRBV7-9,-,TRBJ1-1,TGTGCCAGCAGCTGGCCCGGGACAGGGATGGACACTGAAGCTTTCTTT,CASSWPGTGMDTEAFF
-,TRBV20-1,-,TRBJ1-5,TGCAGTGCTCCCCACCCCGGGGGGGACAATCAGCCCCAGCATTTT,CSAPHPGGDNQPQHF
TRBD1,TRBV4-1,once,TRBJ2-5,TGCGCCAGCAGCCAAGTCGTGACAGGGGACCAAGAGACCCAGTACTTC,CASSQVVTGDQETQYF
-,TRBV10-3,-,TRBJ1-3,TGTGCCATCAGTGACACCGGGTCCGGAAACACCATATATTTT,CAISDTGSGNTIYF
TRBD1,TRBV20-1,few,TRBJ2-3,TGCAGTGCTTTCCGGGACAGGGACGCAGATACGCAGTATTTT,CSAFRDRDADTQYF
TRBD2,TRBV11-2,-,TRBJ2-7,TGTGCCAGCAGCGTTAGCGGGAGCTACGAGCAGTACTTC,CASSVSGSYEQYF
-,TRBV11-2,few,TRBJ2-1,TGTGCCAGCAGGGTCGGAGCAAGTGAGCAGTTCTTC,CASRVGASEQFF
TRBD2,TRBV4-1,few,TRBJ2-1,TGCGCCAGCAGCCAAGAGGGACTAGCGTTTTACAATGAGCAGTTCTTC,CASSQEGLAFYNEQFF
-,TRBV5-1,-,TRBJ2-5,TGCGCCAGCAGCTTATACGGGACTTTACAAGAGACCCAGTACTTC,CASSLYGTLQETQYF
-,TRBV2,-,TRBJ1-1,TGTGCCATCCCGAGGGGTAACACTGAAGCTTTCTTT,CAIPRGNTEAFF
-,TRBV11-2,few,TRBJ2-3,TGTGCCAGCAGCCCAGTGGGCACAGATACGCAGTATTTT,CASSPVGTDTQYF
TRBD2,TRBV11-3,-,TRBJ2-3,TGTGCCAGCAGCCTTAGCGGGGGTAGCACAGATACGCAGTATTTT,CASSLSGGSTDTQYF
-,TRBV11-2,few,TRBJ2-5,TGTGCCAGCAGTTTAGGGCGGGGATCCCAAGAGACCCAGTACTTC,CASSLGRGSQETQYF
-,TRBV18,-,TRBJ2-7,TGTGCCAGCTCACCCGGATCGGACAGAAACTACGAGCAGTACTTC,CASSPGSDRNYEQYF
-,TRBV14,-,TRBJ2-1,TGTGCCAGCAGCCAACGGCCTGGGGAAAGGGAGGAGCAGTTCTTC,CASSQRPGEREEQFF
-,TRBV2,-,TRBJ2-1,TGTGCCAGCAGTGAAGCTGGGATTGAGCAGTTCTTC,CASSEAGIEQFF
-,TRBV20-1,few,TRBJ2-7,TGCAGTGCTCCCGGGAACCCCTACGAGCAGTACTTC,CSAPGNPYEQYF
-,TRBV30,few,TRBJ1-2,TGTGCCTGGAGTGTAGGTTTATCCGGCTACACCTTC,CAWSVGLSGYTF
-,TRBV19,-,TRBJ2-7,TGTGCCAGTAGTTTCCGGGACAACTCCTACGAGCAGTACTTC,CASSFRDNSYEQYF
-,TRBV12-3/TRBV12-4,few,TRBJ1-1,TGTGCCAGCAGTTGGGCTTCGGGGCGGACTGAAGCTTTCTTT,CASSWASGRTEAFF
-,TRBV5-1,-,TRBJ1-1,TGCGCCAGCAGCCCGGGGAGTTATTCCCTGAACACTGAAGCTTTCTTT,CASSPGSYSLNTEAFF
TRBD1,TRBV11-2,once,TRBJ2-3,TGTGCCAGCAGCTTACAACAGGGGGGAGATACGCAGTATTTT,CASSLQQGGDTQYF
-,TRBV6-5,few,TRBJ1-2,TGTGCCAGCAGTTACCAGGACTCTAACTATGGCTACACCTTC,CASSYQDSNYGYTF
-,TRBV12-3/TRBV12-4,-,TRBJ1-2,TGTGCCAGCAGCCCTCGGGGGGTCGGTGGCTACACCTTC,CASSPRGVGGYTF
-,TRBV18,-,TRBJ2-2,TGTGCCAGCTCACCATCGAGAGACCCCGGGCCCGGGGAGCTGTTTTTT,CASSPSRDPGPGELFF
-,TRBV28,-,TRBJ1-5,TGTGCCAGCAGTTTCCGGGGTAGGGGTAGCAATCAGCCCCAGCATTTT,CASSFRGRGSNQPQHF
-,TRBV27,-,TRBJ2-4,TGTGCCAGCAGCTGGGCGGGCGGGACCAAAAACATTCAGTACTTC,CASSWAGGTKNIQYF
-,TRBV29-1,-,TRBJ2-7,TGCAGCGTCGCGACAGCACCCTACGAGCAGTACTTC,CSVATAPYEQYF
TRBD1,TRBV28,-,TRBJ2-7,TGTGCCAGCAGTTTCCAGACAGGGATCTACGAGCAGTACTTC,CASSFQTGIYEQYF
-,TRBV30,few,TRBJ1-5,TGTGCCTGGAGTATACCACAGGGTGGCCAGCCCCAGCATTTT,CAWSIPQGGQPQHF
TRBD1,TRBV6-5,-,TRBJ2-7,TGTGCCAGCAGTTACGGGGGACAGGCCTACGAGCAGTACTTC,CASSYGGQAYEQYF
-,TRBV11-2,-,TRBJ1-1,TGTGCCAGCAGTACGATCAGGTCTGGGAACACTGAAGCTTTCTTT,CASSTIRSGNTEAFF
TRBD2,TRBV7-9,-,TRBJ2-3,TGTGCCAGCAGCGATCCGACTAGCGGGGGGTACACAGATACGCAGTATTTT,CASSDPTSGGYTDTQYF
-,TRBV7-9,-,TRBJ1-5,TGTGCCAGCAGCTCCACGACGGGCGGGTCGCCCCAGCATTTT,CASSSTTGGSPQHF
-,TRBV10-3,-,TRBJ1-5,TGTGCCATCAGGCAGAGGCAGGGACCCCAGCATTTT,CAIRQRQGPQHF
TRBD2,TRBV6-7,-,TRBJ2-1,TGTGCCAGCACCGGACTAGCGGGAGAGTACAATGAGCAGTTCTTC,CASTGLAGEYNEQFF
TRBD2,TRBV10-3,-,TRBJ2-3,TGTGCCATCAAGAGGATAGCGGGAGAGGGGGATACGCAGTATTTT,CAIKRIAGEGDTQYF
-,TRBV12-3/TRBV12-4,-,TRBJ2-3,TGTGCCAGCAGTGGTTCCTACACAGATACGCAGTATTTT,CASSGSYTDTQYF
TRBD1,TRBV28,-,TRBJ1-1,TGTGCCAGCAGTTTAGACGAGGGGGCCACTGAAGCTTTCTTT,CASSLDEGATEAFF
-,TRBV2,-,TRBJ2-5,TGTGCCAGCAGTGTATGGTCAGGACTGGGCGAGACCCAGTACTTC,CASSVWSGLGETQYF
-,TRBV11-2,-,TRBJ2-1,TGTGCCAGCAGCTTGAGGGCCGACTCCTACAATGAGCAGTTCTTC,CASSLRADSYNEQFF
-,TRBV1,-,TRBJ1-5,TGCACCAGCAGACAGCTTATAGGAGCGCAGCCCCAGCATTTT,CTSRQLIGAQPQHF
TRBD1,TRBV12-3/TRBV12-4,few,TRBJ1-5,TGTGCCAGCAGTCCCAACTTACAGGGGAGACAGCCCCAGCATTTT,CASSPNLQGRQPQHF
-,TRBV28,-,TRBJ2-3,TGTGCCAGCAGGTACAGGGTTGGGACAGATACGCAGTATTTT,CASRYRVGTDTQYF